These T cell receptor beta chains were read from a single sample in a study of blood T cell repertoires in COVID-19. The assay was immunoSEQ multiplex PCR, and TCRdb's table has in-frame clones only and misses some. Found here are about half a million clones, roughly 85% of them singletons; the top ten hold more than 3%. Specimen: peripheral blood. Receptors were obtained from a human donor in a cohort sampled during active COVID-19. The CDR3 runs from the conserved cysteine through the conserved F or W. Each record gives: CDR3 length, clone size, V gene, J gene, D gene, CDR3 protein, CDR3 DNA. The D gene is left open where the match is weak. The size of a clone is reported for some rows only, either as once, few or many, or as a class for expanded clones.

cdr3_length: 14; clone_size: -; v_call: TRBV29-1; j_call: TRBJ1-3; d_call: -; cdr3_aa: CSVVVQASGNTIYF; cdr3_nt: TGCAGCGTTGTGGTACAGGCCTCTGGAAACACCATATATTTT
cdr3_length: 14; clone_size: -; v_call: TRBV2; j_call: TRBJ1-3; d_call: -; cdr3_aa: CASSTGLSGNTIYF; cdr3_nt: TGTGCCAGCAGTACAGGCCTTTCTGGAAACACCATATATTTT
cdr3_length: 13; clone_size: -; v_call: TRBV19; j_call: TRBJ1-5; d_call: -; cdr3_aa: CASTRDNNQPQHF; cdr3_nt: TGTGCCAGTACCCGGGACAACAATCAGCCCCAGCATTTT
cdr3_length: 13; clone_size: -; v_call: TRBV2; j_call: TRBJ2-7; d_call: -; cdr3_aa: CASRRGMGAEQYF; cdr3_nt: TGTGCCAGCAGGAGGGGGATGGGGGCCGAGCAGTACTTC
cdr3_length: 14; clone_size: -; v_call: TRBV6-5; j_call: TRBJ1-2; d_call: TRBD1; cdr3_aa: CASSQGGTGNGYTF; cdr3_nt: TGTGCCAGCAGCCAGGGGGGGACAGGGAATGGCTACACCTTC
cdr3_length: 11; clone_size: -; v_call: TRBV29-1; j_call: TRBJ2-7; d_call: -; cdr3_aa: CSVEQTYEQYF; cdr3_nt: TGCAGCGTTGAACAGACCTACGAGCAGTACTTC
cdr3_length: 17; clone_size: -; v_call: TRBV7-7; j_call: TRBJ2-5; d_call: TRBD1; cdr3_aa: CASSLGLGQGAGETQYF; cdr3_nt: TGTGCTAGCAGCTTAGGGTTGGGACAGGGGGCCGGAGAGACCCAGTACTTC
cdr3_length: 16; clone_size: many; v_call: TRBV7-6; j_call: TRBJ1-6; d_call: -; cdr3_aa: CASSPWPGRLRSPLHF; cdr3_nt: TGTGCCAGCAGCCCCTGGCCCGGCAGGTTGCGTTCACCCCTCCACTTT
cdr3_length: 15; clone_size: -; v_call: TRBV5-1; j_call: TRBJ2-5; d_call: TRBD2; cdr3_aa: CASKSEGGVSETQYF; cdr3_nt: TGCGCCAGCAAAAGCGAGGGAGGGGTTTCAGAGACCCAGTACTTC
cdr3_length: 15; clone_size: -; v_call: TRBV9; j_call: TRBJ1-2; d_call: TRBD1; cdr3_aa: CASSVRDRIEYGYTF; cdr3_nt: TGTGCCAGCAGCGTCCGGGACAGGATAGAATATGGCTACACCTTC
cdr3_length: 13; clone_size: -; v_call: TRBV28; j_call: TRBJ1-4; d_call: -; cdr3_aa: CASSLRTRQKLFF; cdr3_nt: TGTGCCAGCAGTTTAAGGACACGTCAAAAACTGTTTTTT
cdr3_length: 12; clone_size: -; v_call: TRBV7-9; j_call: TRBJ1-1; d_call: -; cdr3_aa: CASSMRDTEAFF; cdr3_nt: TGTGCCAGCTCAATGCGGGACACTGAAGCTTTCTTT
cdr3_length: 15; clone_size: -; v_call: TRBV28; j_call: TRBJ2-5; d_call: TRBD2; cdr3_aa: CASSPSGRSGETQYF; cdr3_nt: TGTGCCAGCAGTCCTAGCGGGAGGAGCGGAGAGACCCAGTACTTC
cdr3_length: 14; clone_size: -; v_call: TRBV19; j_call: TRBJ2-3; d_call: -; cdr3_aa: CASRTGPSTDTQYF; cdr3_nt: TGTGCCAGCAGAACAGGGCCTAGCACAGATACGCAGTATTTT
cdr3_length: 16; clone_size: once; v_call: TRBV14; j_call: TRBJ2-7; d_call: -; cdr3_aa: CASSQVSGIYPYEQYF; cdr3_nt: TGTGCCAGCAGCCAAGTCAGCGGTATATACCCCTACGAGCAGTACTTC
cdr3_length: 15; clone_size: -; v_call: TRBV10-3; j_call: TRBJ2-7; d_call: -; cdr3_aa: CAISESRGPTYEQYF; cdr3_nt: TGTGCCATCAGTGAGTCGCGAGGGCCGACCTACGAGCAGTACTTC
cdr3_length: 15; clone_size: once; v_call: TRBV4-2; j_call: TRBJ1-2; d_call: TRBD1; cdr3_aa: CASSQLGTGEYGYTF; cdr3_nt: TGTGCCAGCAGCCAACTCGGGACAGGGGAATATGGCTACACCTTC
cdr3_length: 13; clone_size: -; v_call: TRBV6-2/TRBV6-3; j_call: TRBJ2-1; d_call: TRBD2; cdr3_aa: CASSSGRGREQFF; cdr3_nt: TGTGCCAGCAGTTCCGGGAGGGGGAGAGAGCAGTTCTTC
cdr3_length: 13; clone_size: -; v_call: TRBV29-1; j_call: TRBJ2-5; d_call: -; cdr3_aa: CSVGIGGDETQYF; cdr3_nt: TGCAGCGTTGGGATCGGGGGAGACGAGACCCAGTACTTC
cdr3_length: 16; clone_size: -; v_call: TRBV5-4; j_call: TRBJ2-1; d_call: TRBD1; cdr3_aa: CASSPYLGQGRNEQFF; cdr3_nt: TGTGCCAGCAGTCCCTACCTGGGACAGGGGCGAAATGAGCAGTTCTTC
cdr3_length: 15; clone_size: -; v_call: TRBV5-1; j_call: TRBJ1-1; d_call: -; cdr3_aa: CASSLDRRMNTEAFF; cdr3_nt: TGCGCCAGCAGCTTGGATCGGAGGATGAACACTGAAGCTTTCTTT
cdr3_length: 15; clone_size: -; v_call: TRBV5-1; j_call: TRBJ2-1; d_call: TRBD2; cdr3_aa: CASSLELAGRNEQFF; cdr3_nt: TGCGCCAGCAGCTTGGAATTAGCGGGGCGCAATGAGCAGTTCTTC
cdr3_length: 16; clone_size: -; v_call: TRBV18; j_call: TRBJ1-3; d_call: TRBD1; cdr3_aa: CASSRLQGAAGNTIYF; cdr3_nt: TGTGCCAGCTCACGCCTACAGGGGGCAGCGGGAAACACCATATATTTT
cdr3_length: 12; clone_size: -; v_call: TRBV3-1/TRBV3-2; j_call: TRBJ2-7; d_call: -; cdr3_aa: CASSQVQGRTRF; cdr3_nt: TGTGCCAGCAGCCAAGTTCAAGGACGGACTCGTTTC
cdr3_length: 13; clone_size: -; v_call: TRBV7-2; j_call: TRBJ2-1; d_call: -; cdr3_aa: CASSFTAYNEQFF; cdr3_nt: TGTGCCAGCAGCTTTACAGCATACAATGAGCAGTTCTTC
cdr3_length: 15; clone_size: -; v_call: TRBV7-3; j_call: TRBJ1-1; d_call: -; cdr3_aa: CASSLIGQGNTEAFF; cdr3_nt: TGTGCCAGCAGCTTAATAGGGCAGGGGAACACTGAAGCTTTCTTT
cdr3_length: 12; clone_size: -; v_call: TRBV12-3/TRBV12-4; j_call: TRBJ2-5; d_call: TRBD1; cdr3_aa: CASSTGVETQYF; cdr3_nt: TGTGCCAGCAGTACAGGGGTGGAGACCCAGTACTTC
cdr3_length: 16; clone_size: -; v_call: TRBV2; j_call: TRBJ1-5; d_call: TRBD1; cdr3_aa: CASNSDRGNSNQPQHF; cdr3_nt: TGTGCCAGCAACTCGGACAGGGGTAACAGCAATCAGCCCCAGCATTTT
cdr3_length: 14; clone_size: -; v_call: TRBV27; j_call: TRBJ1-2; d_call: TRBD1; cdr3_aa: CASSLQGARGGYTF; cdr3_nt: TGTGCCAGCAGTCTCCAGGGGGCCAGGGGTGGCTACACCTTC
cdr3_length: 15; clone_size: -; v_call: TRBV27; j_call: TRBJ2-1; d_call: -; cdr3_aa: CASSWGPTVYNEQFF; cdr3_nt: TGTGCCAGCAGTTGGGGCCCGACGGTATACAATGAGCAGTTCTTC
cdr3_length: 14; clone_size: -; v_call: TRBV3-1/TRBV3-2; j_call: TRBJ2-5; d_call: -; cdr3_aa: CASSQESRQETQYF; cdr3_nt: TGTGCCAGCAGCCAAGAAAGTCGTCAGGAGACCCAGTACTTC
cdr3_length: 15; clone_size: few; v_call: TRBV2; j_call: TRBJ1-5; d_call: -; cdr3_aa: CASTHTSSSNQPQHF; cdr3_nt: TGTGCCAGCACCCACACATCCTCTAGCAATCAGCCCCAGCATTTT
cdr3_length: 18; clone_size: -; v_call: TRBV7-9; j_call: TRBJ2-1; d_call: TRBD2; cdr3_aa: CASSPQPGLAGSYNEQFF; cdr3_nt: TGTGCCAGCAGCCCCCAGCCGGGACTAGCGGGCTCCTACAATGAGCAGTTCTTC
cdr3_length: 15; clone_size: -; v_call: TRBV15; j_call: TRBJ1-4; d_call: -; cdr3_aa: CATSRDRAGNKKLFF; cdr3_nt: TGTGCCACCAGCAGAGATCGGGCAGGGAATAAAAAACTGTTTTTT
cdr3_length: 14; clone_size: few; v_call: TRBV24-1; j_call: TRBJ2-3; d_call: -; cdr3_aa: CATSDLQGADTQYF; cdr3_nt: TGTGCCACCAGTGATTTGCAAGGAGCAGATACGCAGTATTTT
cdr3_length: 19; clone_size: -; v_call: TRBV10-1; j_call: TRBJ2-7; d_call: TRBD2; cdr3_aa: CASREETGTSHFVGYEQYF; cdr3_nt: TGCGCCAGCAGAGAGGAGACTGGGACTAGCCACTTCGTGGGCTACGAGCAGTACTTC
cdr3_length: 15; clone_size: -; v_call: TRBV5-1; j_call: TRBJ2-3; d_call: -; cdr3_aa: CASSLVGLSTDTQYF; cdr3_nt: TGCGCCAGCAGCTTGGTGGGCCTTAGCACAGATACGCAGTATTTT
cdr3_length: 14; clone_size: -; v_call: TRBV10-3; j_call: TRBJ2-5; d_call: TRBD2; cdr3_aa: CAIKLAGEQETQYF; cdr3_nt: TGTGCCATCAAACTAGCGGGAGAGCAAGAGACCCAGTACTTC
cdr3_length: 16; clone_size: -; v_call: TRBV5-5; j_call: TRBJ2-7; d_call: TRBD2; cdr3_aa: CASSLAVTSGRYEQYF; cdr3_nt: TGTGCCAGCAGCTTGGCGGTGACTAGCGGGAGGTACGAGCAGTACTTC
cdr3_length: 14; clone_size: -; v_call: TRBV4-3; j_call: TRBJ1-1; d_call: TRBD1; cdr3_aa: CASSQRQGNTEAFF; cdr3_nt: TGCGCCAGCAGCCAACGACAGGGTAACACTGAAGCTTTCTTT
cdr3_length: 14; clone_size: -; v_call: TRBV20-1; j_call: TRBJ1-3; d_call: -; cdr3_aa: CSASRETVGNTIYF; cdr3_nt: TGCAGTGCTAGTCGGGAGACAGTTGGAAACACCATATATTTT
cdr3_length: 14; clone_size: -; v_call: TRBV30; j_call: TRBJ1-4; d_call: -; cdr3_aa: CAWNQGRLNEKLFF; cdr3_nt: TGTGCCTGGAACCAGGGAAGACTTAATGAAAAACTGTTTTTT
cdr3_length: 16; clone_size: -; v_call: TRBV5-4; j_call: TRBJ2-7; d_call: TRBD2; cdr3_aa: CASSFVAGGPSYEQYF; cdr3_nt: TGTGCCAGCAGCTTCGTAGCGGGAGGACCCTCCTACGAGCAGTACTTC
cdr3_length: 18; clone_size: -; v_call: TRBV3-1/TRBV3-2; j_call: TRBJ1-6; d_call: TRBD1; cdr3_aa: CASSPPGTGFGGISPLHF; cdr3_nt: TGTGCCAGCAGCCCGCCCGGGACAGGGTTTGGAGGTATCTCACCCCTCCACTTT
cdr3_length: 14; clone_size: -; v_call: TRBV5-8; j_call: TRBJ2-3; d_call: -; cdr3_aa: CASSFRGGTDTQYF; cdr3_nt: TGTGCCAGCAGCTTCAGGGGAGGGACAGATACGCAGTATTTT
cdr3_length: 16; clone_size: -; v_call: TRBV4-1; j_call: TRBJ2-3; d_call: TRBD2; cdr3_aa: CASSQAAGGGTDTQYF; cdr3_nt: TGCGCCAGCAGCCAAGCAGCGGGAGGAGGCACAGATACGCAGTATTTT
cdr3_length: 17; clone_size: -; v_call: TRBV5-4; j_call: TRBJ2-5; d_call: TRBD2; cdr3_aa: CASSPGLAGGIQETQYF; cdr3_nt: TGTGCCAGCAGCCCGGGACTAGCGGGAGGGATCCAAGAGACCCAGTACTTC
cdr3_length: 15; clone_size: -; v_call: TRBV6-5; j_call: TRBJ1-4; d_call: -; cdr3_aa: CASSYSRGGNEKLFF; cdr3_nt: TGTGCCAGCAGTTACTCGAGAGGAGGAAATGAAAAACTGTTTTTT